Presented here are 27 T cell receptor beta chains from one specimen sequenced in a study of identical twins (dated by TCRdb to the mid-2010s). To prepare the library, 5' RACE was applied. The instrument given in TCRdb is Illumina HiSeq 2000. The public reads were run again by TCRdb, first through fastp at Q25 and then through MiXCR, and only productive beta chains were kept. Duplicate CDR3 protein sequences are folded into a single record with the most common DNA and genes. The sample has a few hundred thousand distinct CDR3 sequences on record, roughly 10% of them singletons. Of the sample, around 7.1% falls within the top ten clones. The same sample was also used in a study of yellow fever vaccine responses in identical twins.

The sample taken for sequencing was CD8+ T cells sorted from blood. The receptors here all came from a woman in her late teens or twenties in good health.

This clonotype has a handful of counts. V gene TRBV4-3 combines with J gene TRBJ2-1, with 9 positions matching TRBD2. Trimming removed 0 bases from V and 8 bases from J; junction bases left unmatched: 5. Germline CDR1 reads LGHNA; CDR2 reads YSLEER. CDR3 length: 15 residues. DNA of the CDR3: TGCGCCAGCAGCCAAGATGGCGGGAGGGCCCATGAGCAGTTCTTC. As protein: CASSQDGGRAHEQFF.

The rearrangement uses TRBV6-2 or TRBV6-3 and TRBJ2-4, with 11 bases matching TRBD2. There are 13 residues in the CDR3. CDR1 and CDR2 from the germline V gene are MNHEY and SVGEGT. Trimming took 6 bases from V and 15 from J; bases not matched to a gene: 10. Written as DNA, the CDR3 is TGTGCCAGCAGCCCGGGACTAGCGGATATGGGGTACTTC. The encoded protein is CASSPGLADMGYF.

The chain couples TRBV4-3 to TRBJ2-7; the match to TRBD1 covers 8 bases. The germline CDR1 and CDR2 sequences are LGHNA and YSLEER. The V gene end was trimmed by 1 base and the J gene end by 0 bases; junction bases not matched to a gene: 8. This CDR3 has 17 amino acids. The CDR3, as DNA: TGCGCCAGCAGCCAAGGACTCCGGGACAGGAGCTCCTACGAGCAGTACTTC. This encodes CASSQGLRDRSSYEQYF.

This clonotype was seen a few times. The rearrangement uses TRBV7-2 and TRBJ2-7; D ambiguous. Germline CDR1 SGHTA, CDR2 FQGNSA. This CDR3 region has 14 residues. V lost 1 base, J lost 1 base, and 8 bases lay in between. DNA of the CDR3: TGTGCCAGCAGCTTAGATATAGGGTCCTACGAGCAGTACTTC. Translated, it gives CASSLDIGSYEQYF.

This clonotype has ten or more counts. This chain's CDR3 is CASTWTGDEKLFF. CDR3 sequence (DNA): TGTGCCAGCACCTGGACAGGGGATGAAAAACTGTTTTTT. The V and J genes are TRBV7-9 and TRBJ1-4; 9 bases are shared with TRBD1. Germline V gene sequence: CDR1 SEHNR, CDR2 FQNEAQ (reference sequence). V trimming: 7 bases; J trimming: 6 bases; junction bases outside the gene matches: 3. The CDR3 contains 13 residues.

The chain employs TRBV7-9 and TRBJ2-7; D gene uncertain. Per germline, CDR1 SEHNR and CDR2 FQNEAQ (reference sequence). V was trimmed by 8 bases and J by 1 base, leaving 12 bases between them. This CDR3 is built from 13 residues. The CDR3 DNA reads TGTGCCAGCGGCCGGTTCCTGTCCTACGAGCAGTACTTC. Its translation is CASGRFLSYEQYF.

This clonotype was observed a few times. The gene calls are TRBV10-2 and TRBJ2-2; 7 nucleotides agree with TRBD1. Germline V gene data show CDR1 as WSHSY and CDR2 as SAAADI. Trimming at V came to 7 bases and at J to 0 bases, leaving 8 bases not matched to a gene. The CDR3 is 16 amino acids. CDR3 in DNA: TGCGCCAGCACGGAAAAGGGACAGTCGAACACCGGGGAGCTGTTTTTT. Its protein is CASTEKGQSNTGELFF.

This clonotype showed up just a few times. This rearrangement joins TRBV9 to TRBJ1-5; a weak D match, TRBD1 (5 bases). The CDR3 covers 14 residues. Trimming left V 0 bases short and J 6 bases short, with 10 bases between. The V gene's germline CDR1 is SGDLS and CDR2 YYNGEE. Written as DNA, the CDR3 is TGTGCCAGCAGCGTAGGAGGGGCCGGTCAGCCCCAGCATTTT. It translates to CASSVGGAGQPQHF. Full variable domain (outside the CDR3, taken from reference TRBV9 and TRBJ1-5): DSGVTQTPKHLITATGQRVTLRCSPRSGDLSVYWYQQSLDQGLQFLIQYYNGEERAKGNILERFSAQQFPDLHSELNLSSLELGDSALYFCASSVGGAGQPQHFGDGTRLSIL.

This clonotype has only a few counts. The J gene is TRBJ2-7, the V gene TRBV5-1, with TRBD2 identical over 15 bases. In germline, CDR1 is SGHRS, CDR2 YFSETQ. The CDR3 has 16 amino acids. V lost 0 bases and J lost 9; bases outside the gene matches: 7. The CDR3 protein is CASSLGPGLAGGAQYF. DNA for the CDR3: TGCGCCAGCAGCTTGGGTCCGGGACTAGCGGGAGGCGCGCAGTACTTC. Full variable domain (remainder filled in from reference TRBV5-1 and TRBJ2-7): KAGVTQTPRYLIKTRGQQVTLSCSPISGHRSVSWYQQTPGQGLQFLFEYFSETQRNKGNFPGRFSGRQFSNSRSEMNVSTLELGDSALYLCASSLGPGLAGGAQYFGPGTRLTVT.

The chain is built from TRBV23-1 and TRBJ2-7; 7 bases map to TRBD1. TRBV23-1 is recorded as an ORF, its role being uncertain. The CDR3 consists of 18 residues. V shed 6 bases, J shed 3 bases, and the junction held 20 bases outside the gene matches. CDR3 DNA sequence: TGCGCCAGCAGCGCCCACCGGGACCGACAGGGAGATTTCTACGAGCAGTACTTC. Translating it yields CASSAHRDRQGDFYEQYF.

This clonotype was seen a few times. The chain employs TRBV7-6 and TRBJ2-3; 11 bases are a match to TRBD2. Germline assignment: CDR1 SGHVS and CDR2 FNYEAQ. This CDR3 contains 18 residues. The V segment lost 5 bases and the J segment 0 bases; nucleotides outside the gene matches: 10. The CDR3 DNA follows: TGTGCCAGCAGCCCTGGGGCTAGCGGGGGGCCTAGCACAGATACGCAGTATTTT. Its protein product is CASSPGASGGPSTDTQYF.

The chain couples TRBV29-1 to TRBJ2-7; 7 bases match TRBD1. Germline V CDR1 and CDR2: SQVTM, ANQGSEA. The CDR3 contains 13 residues. Trimming cost V 7 bases and J 0 bases; bases outside gene matches: 6. CDR3 sequence: CSAGTENSYEQYF. The CDR3, as DNA: TGCAGCGCCGGGACAGAAAACTCCTACGAGCAGTACTTC.

This clonotype was seen ten or more times. The chain employs TRBV29-1 and TRBJ2-1; D unclear. Germline loops: CDR1 SQVTM, CDR2 ANQGSEA. V was cut by 4 bases and J by 3 bases, with 10 bases left in between. This CDR3 contains 13 residues. CDR3 residues: CSVAFPNYNEQFF. The DNA of the CDR3 is TGCAGCGTTGCGTTCCCAAACTACAATGAGCAGTTCTTC.

This chain links TRBV20-1 with TRBJ2-3; 11 nucleotides line up with TRBD2. V dropped 0 bases and J dropped 0; count of bases not matched to a gene: 11. Germline lookup yields CDR1 DFQATT and CDR2 SNEGSKA (reference sequence). The CDR3 sequence is 19 residues long. The CDR3 protein is CSARESSGGIAPSTDTQYF. As DNA, the CDR3 is TGCAGTGCTAGAGAGTCTAGCGGGGGGATAGCTCCCAGCACAGATACGCAGTATTTT.

This clonotype appeared a few times. The rearrangement uses TRBV7-6 and TRBJ2-7; D is unclear. This CDR3 is 15 amino acids long. CDR1 is SGHVS, CDR2 FNYEAQ, per germline. V lost 0 bases and J lost 0, with 9 bases in between. CDR3 sequence reads: CASSLARYNSYEQYF. CDR3 coding DNA: TGTGCCAGCAGCTTAGCGCGATACAACTCCTACGAGCAGTACTTC. The full variable domain, in which reference TRBV7-6 and TRBJ2-7 provide the parts outside the CDR3, is GAGVSQSPRYKVTKRGQDVALRCDPISGHVSLYWYRQALGQGPEFLTYFNYEAQQDKSGLPNDRFSAERPEGSISTLTIQRTEQRDSAMYRCASSLARYNSYEQYFGPGTRLTVT.

The chain is built from TRBV28 and TRBJ2-1; 8 nucleotides agree with TRBD2. Germline values: CDR1 MDHEN, CDR2 SYDVKM. Trimming removed 1 base from V and 2 bases from J; junction bases left unmatched: 7. The CDR3 is 17 residues long. The DNA of the CDR3 is TGTGCCAGCAGTTTATCCCCGCGGGAGGTTACCTACAATGAGCAGTTCTTC. This gives the protein CASSLSPREVTYNEQFF.

This clonotype has only a few counts. The chain is built from TRBV29-1 and TRBJ1-2; the D gene is possibly TRBD1 (6 bases). Germline-derived CDR1 and CDR2 are SQVTM and ANQGSEA. The V gene lost 6 bases and the J gene lost 2 bases, with 13 bases spanning the gap. There are 13 residues in the CDR3. The chain's CDR3 is CSVPGTTNYGYTF. The DNA for the CDR3 is TGCAGCGTCCCGGGGACAACAAACTATGGCTACACCTTC.

A single count supports this clonotype. This chain connects TRBV19 to TRBJ2-1; D is tentatively TRBD1 or TRBD2 (6 bases each). This CDR3 spans 15 amino acids. Germline values: CDR1 LNHDA, CDR2 SQIVND (reference sequence). The ends were cut back, 1 base at V and 9 bases at J, with 16 bases in the middle. The CDR3 sequence: CASSIGLEGVGEQFF. Here the CDR3 DNA reads TGTGCCAGTAGTATAGGACTAGAGGGGGTCGGTGAGCAGTTCTTC. The full variable domain, in which reference TRBV19 and TRBJ2-1 provide the parts outside the CDR3, is DGGITQSPKYLFRKEGQNVTLSCEQNLNHDAMYWYRQDPGQGLRLIYYSQIVNDFQKGDIAEGYSVSREKKESFPLTVTSAQKNPTAFYLCASSIGLEGVGEQFFGPGTRLTVL.

On this clonotype itself: This may come from a read error, since a much larger clone is one base off. J is TRBJ2-7 and V is TRBV12-3 or TRBV12-4; D perhaps matches TRBD1 (5 bases). This CDR3 has 13 amino acids. V lost 3 bases and J lost 5, with 11 bases in between. The CDR3 nucleotides are TGTGCCAGCAGTTTTAGGGGATTCCACGAGCAGTACTTC. Protein sequence: CASSFRGFHEQYF.

This clonotype was counted a few times. Lacking the conserved final phenylalanine or tryptophan, this CDR3 likely reflects a read error. The DNA is left out, because the CDR3 cannot be placed on it with certainty; the CDR3 is given as TCRdb lists it. J is TRBJ2-1 and V is TRBV28; the table's D gene call, TRBD1, was not cross checked with the DNA. Germline CDR1 MDHEN, CDR2 SYDVKM. The CDR3 is made up of 12 amino acids, end residues included. CDR3 in amino acids: CASSPRDRGPSV.

This clonotype was recorded a few times. The chain joins TRBV11-2 to TRBJ2-1; 12 bases line up with TRBD2. Germline trimming cut 5 bases from V and 8 bases from J; bases unmatched to any gene: 10. Germline V gene sequence: CDR1 SGHAT, CDR2 FQNNGV. The CDR3 contains 16 residues. Here the CDR3 DNA reads TGTGCCAGCAGCCCAGCCCTAGCGGGAGGGGGGGATGAGCAGTTCTTC. It specifies CASSPALAGGGDEQFF.

The chain combines TRBV7-2 with TRBJ2-7, with D perhaps matching TRBD1 or TRBD2 (5 bases each). Between the trimmed V and J ends, which lost 5 bases and 3 bases, there was a span of 14 bases. Germline V CDR1 and CDR2: SGHTA, FQGNSA. The CDR3 has 14 amino acids. The CDR3 DNA is TGTGCCAGCAGCCCTGCCAGTGGGGGCTACGAGCAGTACTTC. Its protein product is CASSPASGGYEQYF.

The J gene is TRBJ1-1, the V gene TRBV7-8; tentative D call: TRBD1 (6 bases). The V end lost 1 base, the J end lost 5 bases, and 11 bases lay between the germline ends. The CDR3 is 14 residues long. Germline V gene lookup returns CDR1 SGHVS and CDR2 FQNEAQ. The CDR3 bases are TGTGCCAGCAGCTTAGAGGCAGGGGCAACTGAAGCTTTCTTT. Protein product: CASSLEAGATEAFF.

Ten or more counts support this clonotype. The chain combines TRBV4-1 with TRBJ1-3, with D hard to call. Trimming cost V 1 base and J 1 base, with 8 bases left between them. CDR1 is MGHRA, CDR2 YSYEKL, per germline. The CDR3 spans 15 residues. The DNA of the CDR3 is TGCGCCAGCAGCCAAGTAGCGGCTTCTGGAAACACCATATATTTT. The encoded protein is CASSQVAASGNTIYF.

V gene TRBV27 combines with J gene TRBJ2-7; D perhaps matches TRBD2 (6 bases). The CDR3 loop spans 17 amino acids. The V gene's germline CDR1 is MNHEY and CDR2 SMNVEV (reference sequence). Deletions cut 2 bases from V and 0 bases from J, with 17 bases between. The CDR3: CASSLLLSGPTSYEQYF. The CDR3 region has the DNA TGTGCCAGCAGTTTACTTCTAAGCGGGCCGACCTCCTACGAGCAGTACTTC.

This clonotype was detected a few times. This sequence joins TRBV5-6 and TRBJ2-1, with TRBD2 matching 7 bases. J lost 5 bases, V lost 2 bases, and 7 bases had no gene match. Germline CDR1 and CDR2: SGHDT and YYEEEE. The CDR3 runs 15 residues. Written as DNA, the CDR3 is TGTGCCAGCAGCTTCTACGGACTAGAACACAATGAGCAGTTCTTC. Translating it yields CASSFYGLEHNEQFF. Based on the CDR3 plus reference TRBV5-6 and TRBJ2-1, the full variable domain is DAGVTQSPTHLIKTRGQQVTLRCSPKSGHDTVSWYQQALGQGPQFIFQYYEEEERQRGNFPDRFSGHQFPNYSSELNVNALLLGDSALYLCASSFYGLEHNEQFFGPGTRLTVL.

Many counts were recorded for this clonotype. This chain joins TRBV5-1 and TRBJ1-1; D ambiguous. Germline values: CDR1 SGHRS, CDR2 YFSETQ. The length of the CDR3 is 13 residues. Trimming removed 0 bases from V and 2 bases from J, with 5 bases in between. CDR3 in amino acids: CASSLGSNTEAFF. The CDR3 region has the DNA TGCGCCAGCAGCTTGGGTTCCAACACTGAAGCTTTCTTT.